The rows below give T cell receptor beta chains drawn from one sample of a study of CXCR3-negative and CXCR3-positive naive CD8 T cells. TCRdb re-called the 5' RACE reads, yielding one record per CDR3 amino acid sequence without DNA. The table for this sample gives approximately 83,000 distinct CDR3 sequences. The sequencing sample was made of naive CXCR3- CD8+ T cells from blood. The receptor source for this set is a human donor in good health. Some clones in this sample may be carry-over from other donors' samples. CDR3s include the opening cysteine and the closing phenylalanine or tryptophan.

V gene: TRBV28; J gene: TRBJ2-3; CDR3 protein: CASSFRGVGDTQYF
V gene: TRBV7-9; J gene: TRBJ2-7; CDR3 protein: CASSSPGQAYEQYF
V gene: TRBV7-9; J gene: TRBJ2-5; CDR3 protein: CASSLVPDGETQYF
V gene: TRBV13; J gene: TRBJ2-2; CDR3 protein: CASNYEQSVGNTGELFF
V gene: TRBV7-9; J gene: TRBJ2-2; CDR3 protein: CASSTLTSGHSFNTGELFF
V gene: TRBV7-9; J gene: TRBJ2-5; CDR3 protein: CASSSYRDSQETQYF
V gene: TRBV27; J gene: TRBJ2-1; CDR3 protein: CASSLFIGDEQFF
V gene: TRBV28; J gene: TRBJ1-1; CDR3 protein: CASRENTEAFF
V gene: TRBV4-1; J gene: TRBJ1-2; CDR3 protein: CASSQIQGDLYGYTF
V gene: TRBV7-6; J gene: TRBJ2-3; CDR3 protein: CASSSLGVTDTQYF
V gene: TRBV5-1; J gene: TRBJ2-7; CDR3 protein: CASRPSSYYEQYF
V gene: TRBV20-1; J gene: TRBJ1-1; CDR3 protein: CSANVLGQGDEAFF
V gene: TRBV7-8; J gene: TRBJ1-2; CDR3 protein: CASSLTTGTDYGYTF